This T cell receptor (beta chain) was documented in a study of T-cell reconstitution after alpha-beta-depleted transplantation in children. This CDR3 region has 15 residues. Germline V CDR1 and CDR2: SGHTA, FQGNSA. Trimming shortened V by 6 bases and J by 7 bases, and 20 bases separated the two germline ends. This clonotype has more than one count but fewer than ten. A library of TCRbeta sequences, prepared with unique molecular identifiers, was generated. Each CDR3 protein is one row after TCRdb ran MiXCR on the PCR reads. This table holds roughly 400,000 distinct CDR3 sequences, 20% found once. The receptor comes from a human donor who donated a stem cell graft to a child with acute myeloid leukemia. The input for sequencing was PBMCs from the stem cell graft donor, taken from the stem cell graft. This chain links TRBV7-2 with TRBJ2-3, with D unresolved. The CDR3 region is CASSSPTFGSHTQYF. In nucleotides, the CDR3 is TGTGCCAGCAGTTCCCCCACATTTGGATCCCATACGCAGTATTTT.